This paragraph reports one TCR beta chain. CDR3 size: 15 residues. Germline V gene data show CDR1 as LGHDT and CDR2 as YNNKEL (reference sequence). Deletions cut 0 bases from V and 0 bases from J, with 8 bases between. This specimen comes from a study of blood T cell repertoires in COVID-19. Whole-study context: T cells, B-cell-depleted T cells, or PBMCs provided the cDNA or gDNA that served as material.

The repertoire was sequenced with immunoSEQ multiplex PCR; TCRdb's copy has only in-frame clones and lacks some. The sample records 150,000 to 250,000 clones, 94% being singletons. Material: peripheral blood. The clonotype comes from a man aged 30-40 years with COVID-19, enrolled during active disease. J is TRBJ1-1 and V is TRBV3-1 (or the pseudogene TRBV3-2), with no clear D. CDR3 sequence (DNA): TGTGCCAGCAGCCAAGAGGGGAGAATGAACACTGAAGCTTTCTTT. Its translation: CASSQEGRMNTEAFF.